The 14 T cell receptor beta chains reported below all come from one sample, sequenced in a study of cytomegalovirus exposure and HLA in healthy donors. This PCR relied on a set of 60 Vbeta primers and 13 Jbeta primers. Sequenced by immunoSEQ multiplex PCR; TCRdb stores in-frame clones only, minus some. The repertoire includes about 150,000 clones, roughly 82% of them detected once, and 5.5% to 8.5% sits in the top ten. Sample: PBMCs. The receptors shown here come from a woman between 50 and 59 years old in good health and CMV-seropositive.

J is TRBJ2-1 and V is TRBV30; TRBD1 agrees at 10 bases. The length of the CDR3 is 14 residues. Germline-derived CDR1 and CDR2 are GTSNPN and SVGIG (reference sequence). The V segment lost 2 bases and the J segment 7 bases; nucleotides outside the gene matches: 5. The CDR3 coding sequence is TGTGCCTGGAGTACTGGGACAGGGGTGAATGAGCAGTTCTTC. This codes for CAWSTGTGVNEQFF.

This chain uses TRBV2 with TRBJ2-5, with D perhaps TRBD2 (5 bases). The CDR3 has 13 amino acids. Germline CDR1 and CDR2: SNHLY and FYNNEI. V shed 7 bases and J shed 4 bases, with 13 bases lying between them. CDR3 nucleotide sequence: TGTGCCAGCACCAAGGATCGGGGAGAGACCCAGTACTTC. Its translation: CASTKDRGETQYF. Full variable domain (rest looked up from reference TRBV2 and TRBJ2-5): EPEVTQTPSHQVTQMGQEVILRCVPISNHLYFYWYRQILGQKVEFLVSFYNNEISEKSEIFDDQFSVERPDGSNFTLKIRSTKLEDSAMYFCASTKDRGETQYFGPGTRLLVL.

V is TRBV18 and J is TRBJ2-7; D unresolved. This CDR3 has 16 residues. CDR1 and CDR2 (germline): KGHSH, LQKENI. V lost 0 bases to trimming and J lost 3 bases, with 15 bases between them. This CDR3 reads CASSPPRSPLNYEQYF. The CDR3 nucleotides read TGTGCCAGCTCACCACCGCGGAGTCCTTTAAACTACGAGCAGTACTTC.

As to this clone: The sample carries other DNA sequences with the same CDR3. This chain connects TRBV2 to TRBJ2-3; TRBD2 might be the D (5 bases). V was shortened by 6 bases and J by 2 bases, with 9 bases between the two germline ends. This CDR3 spans 13 amino acids. In germline, CDR1 is SNHLY, CDR2 FYNNEI. CDR3 coding DNA: TGTGCCAGCAGAGCCGACTACACAGATACGCAGTATTTT. It specifies CASRADYTDTQYF.

In its sample, this clone was seen once. The chain employs TRBV6-1 and TRBJ1-4, with a weak D call TRBD1 (5 bases). The germline V gene has CDR1 MNHNS and CDR2 SASEGT. V was shortened by 7 bases and J by 7 bases, with 16 bases between the two germline ends. The length of the CDR3 is 14 residues. DNA of the CDR3: TGTGCCAGCACCTCGAGACAGTTAGGTGAAAAACTGTTTTTT. Translated: CASTSRQLGEKLFF.

This chain joins TRBV6-1 and TRBJ1-2; a possible D gene is TRBD1 (5 bases). The V gene lost 2 bases and the J gene lost 6 bases, with 10 bases spanning the gap. From germline, CDR1 is MNHNS and CDR2 SASEGT. The CDR3 has 13 residues. This CDR3 is CASSERGGDGYTF. CDR3 sequence (DNA): TGTGCCAGCAGTGAAAGGGGAGGCGATGGCTACACCTTC.

V gene TRBV4-2 combines with J gene TRBJ2-1; D perhaps matches TRBD2 (7 bases). The CDR3 is 17 residues long. CDR1 is LGHNA, CDR2 YNFKEQ, per germline. V was trimmed by 0 bases and J by 8 bases, leaving 20 bases between them. The CDR3 bases are TGTGCCAGCAGCCAAGAGGAGGGCGGGGGCCTAGGCGATGAGCAGTTCTTC. This translates into CASSQEEGGGLGDEQFF.

The chain recombines TRBV9 with TRBJ1-1, with 8 positions matching TRBD1. CDR1 SGDLS and CDR2 YYNGEE come from the germline V gene. J lost 1 base, V lost 3 bases, and 11 bases had no gene match. This CDR3 is built from 17 residues. The CDR3 nucleotides are TGTGCCAGCAGCGCCGAGGACAGGGAGGGGTCGAACACTGAAGCTTTCTTT. This gives the protein CASSAEDREGSNTEAFF.

The chain carries TRBV6-6 and TRBJ1-1; a weak D match, TRBD1 (5 bases). Germline V gene sequence: CDR1 MNHNY, CDR2 SVGAGI (reference sequence). This CDR3 has 14 amino acids. The V end lost 6 bases, the J end lost 2 bases, and 13 bases lay between the germline ends. CDR3 nucleotides: TGTGCCAGCAGCCAGATTAGGGGAAACACTGAAGCTTTCTTT. Protein sequence: CASSQIRGNTEAFF.

The chain joins TRBV27 to TRBJ2-2, with 7 bases lining up with TRBD2. V was clipped by 7 bases and J by 6 bases; unmatched bases: 11. Germline loops: CDR1 MNHEY, CDR2 SMNVEV (reference sequence). This CDR3 has 15 residues. The CDR3 loop is CASKTPAGPSGELFF. In DNA, the CDR3 is TGTGCCAGCAAAACCCCAGCGGGGCCATCCGGGGAGCTGTTTTTT.

This chain uses TRBV15 with TRBJ1-2; weak D call: TRBD1 (6 bases). The CDR3 loop spans 17 amino acids. Germline V gene data show CDR1 as LNHNV and CDR2 as YYDKDF (reference sequence). V was shortened by 0 bases and J by 1 base, with 15 bases between the two germline ends. The CDR3 here is CATSRDFAGQNNYGYTF. CDR3 DNA sequence: TGTGCCACCAGCAGAGATTTTGCAGGACAGAATAACTATGGCTACACCTTC.

This clone has only a few counts. V is TRBV5-5 and J is TRBJ2-2; D is possibly TRBD2 (6 bases). Deletions cut 6 bases from V and 8 bases from J, with 23 bases between. This CDR3 has 16 residues. Germline CDR1 is SGHKS and CDR2 is YYEKEE (reference sequence). The CDR3 spells CASTPGSRLESGELFF. The CDR3 nucleotides read TGTGCCAGCACCCCTGGGTCCCGACTAGAATCTGGGGAGCTGTTTTTT.

The V gene is TRBV9, the J gene TRBJ2-1; 16 nucleotides match TRBD2. There are 15 residues in the CDR3. In germline, CDR1 is SGDLS, CDR2 YYNGEE. V shed 4 bases and J 10 bases; nucleotides not matched to a gene: 5. The CDR3 region is CASSFGTSGGAEQFF. CDR3 nucleotides: TGTGCCAGCAGCTTTGGGACTAGCGGGGGGGCCGAGCAGTTCTTC.

This chain joins TRBV7-9 and TRBJ1-1; 7 bases agree with TRBD1. Losses at the gene ends were 5 bases for V and 3 bases for J; bases not matched to a gene: 6. Germline V gives CDR1 SEHNR, CDR2 FQNEAQ (reference sequence). This CDR3 is built from 14 residues. DNA for the CDR3: TGTGCCAGCAGCCGCCAGGGGGGATACACTGAAGCTTTCTTT. Translating gives CASSRQGGYTEAFF.